This TCR beta chain was retrieved from a study of blood T cell repertoires in COVID-19. At the level of the study: T cells, B-cell-depleted T cells, or PBMCs supplied cDNA or gDNA.

Participants came from 20 to 25 US areas, aged roughly 18 to 100 years. Participant reports of clinical history set cohort assignment. Sequencing was performed with immunoSEQ multiplex PCR; in TCRdb, only in-frame clones are kept and a portion is missing. The sample lists over 200,000 clones; around 90% were seen once. This clone was seen just once. The CDR3 runs 15 residues. V was clipped by 0 bases and J by 3 bases, with 12 bases between them. Germline V gives CDR1 SGHRS, CDR2 YFSETQ. The receptor was derived from a young woman who had been exposed to COVID-19. The chain combines TRBV5-1 with TRBJ1-1; D remains unclear. Sequenced material: PBMCs or T cells enriched from blood (not recorded which). In nucleotides, the CDR3 is TGCGCCAGCAGCTTGGTTCCGGAGTTGGACACTGAAGCTTTCTTT. It encodes CASSLVPELDTEAFF.